This T cell receptor (beta chain) derives from a study of T cells in localized non-small cell lung cancer. Using immunoSEQ multiplex PCR, the repertoire was profiled, and TCRdb retains in-frame clones only, with some absent. The sample lists about 18,000 clones, roughly 80% occurring once. The germline V gene encodes CDR1 MDHEN and CDR2 SYDVKM. This CDR3 comprises 16 residues. Trimming removed 2 bases from V and 2 bases from J; junction bases left unmatched: 5. V and J are TRBV28 and TRBJ1-5, with TRBD1 matching over 8 bases. The sequencing used peripheral blood, collected before any cancer treatment. The sequence was obtained from a male donor at least 60 years old with stage I lung adenocarcinoma. CDR3 amino acids: CASSLPLGQGNQPQHF. CDR3 sequence (DNA): TGTGCCAGCAGTTTACCGTTGGGACAGGGCAATCAGCCCCAGCATTTT.